The rows below give T cell receptor beta chains drawn from one sample of a study of cytomegalovirus exposure and HLA in healthy donors. Generated by immunoSEQ multiplex PCR, the TCRdb table keeps only in-frame clones and is missing some. The sample shows 100,000 to 150,000 clones, 65% to 85% of them seen only once. Sample: PBMCs. The receptors originated from a woman between 40 and 50 years old in good health and CMV-seronegative. CDR3s include the opening cysteine and the closing phenylalanine or tryptophan. The order of the fields is J gene, D gene, clone size, V gene, CDR3 DNA, CDR3 protein. D genes are given only for firm matches. Not all rows give a size; the values are once, few, many and, for expanded clones, a class.

J gene: TRBJ1-5
D gene: .
clone size: once
V gene: TRBV6-4
CDR3 DNA: TGTGCCAGCAGTATCAGGGTTAGCAATCAGCCCCAGCATTTT
CDR3 protein: CASSIRVSNQPQHF

J gene: TRBJ2-7
D gene: .
clone size: .
V gene: TRBV30
CDR3 DNA: TGTGCCTGGAACGTGGACTTAAGCTCCTACGAGCAGTACTTC
CDR3 protein: CAWNVDLSSYEQYF

J gene: TRBJ2-7
D gene: TRBD2
clone size: .
V gene: TRBV30
CDR3 DNA: TGTGCCTGGAGTGTACTGAGACTAGCGGGCCTTCAGTACTTC
CDR3 protein: CAWSVLRLAGLQYF

J gene: TRBJ2-7
D gene: TRBD1
clone size: few
V gene: TRBV28
CDR3 DNA: TGTGCCAGCACCACCGGACAGGGGGCGGCCTACGAGCAGTACTTC
CDR3 protein: CASTTGQGAAYEQYF

J gene: TRBJ2-3
D gene: TRBD1
clone size: once
V gene: TRBV6-1
CDR3 DNA: TGTGCCAGCAGTTTTAGACAGGGGGGCGTTGATACGCAGTATTTT
CDR3 protein: CASSFRQGGVDTQYF

J gene: TRBJ2-7
D gene: TRBD1
clone size: .
V gene: TRBV5-5
CDR3 DNA: TGTGCCAGCAGCGCCGGACAGGGGGCTCTCTACGAGCAGTACTTC
CDR3 protein: CASSAGQGALYEQYF

J gene: TRBJ1-2
D gene: TRBD1
clone size: .
V gene: TRBV19
CDR3 DNA: TGTGCCAGTTCGACAGGGGATACTAACTATGGCTACACCTTC
CDR3 protein: CASSTGDTNYGYTF

J gene: TRBJ2-2
D gene: .
clone size: .
V gene: TRBV7-2
CDR3 DNA: TGTGCCAGCAGCTTAGTGGCGAGTAGCTCCCTCCGCACCGGGGAGCTGTTTTTT
CDR3 protein: CASSLVASSSLRTGELFF

J gene: TRBJ1-1
D gene: .
clone size: once
V gene: TRBV18
CDR3 DNA: TGTGCCAGCTCACCACCAACTGCACAGGCACCACGCGCTTTCTTT
CDR3 protein: CASSPPTAQAPRAFF

J gene: TRBJ2-1
D gene: TRBD1
clone size: once
V gene: TRBV11-3
CDR3 DNA: TGTGCCAGCAGCTTGGGGACAGGGGGGTCCTACAATGAGCAGTTCTTC
CDR3 protein: CASSLGTGGSYNEQFF

J gene: TRBJ2-7
D gene: TRBD1
clone size: few
V gene: TRBV19
CDR3 DNA: TGTGCCAGTACTCCCCGGACAGGGGGTTCCTACGAGCAGTACTTC
CDR3 protein: CASTPRTGGSYEQYF